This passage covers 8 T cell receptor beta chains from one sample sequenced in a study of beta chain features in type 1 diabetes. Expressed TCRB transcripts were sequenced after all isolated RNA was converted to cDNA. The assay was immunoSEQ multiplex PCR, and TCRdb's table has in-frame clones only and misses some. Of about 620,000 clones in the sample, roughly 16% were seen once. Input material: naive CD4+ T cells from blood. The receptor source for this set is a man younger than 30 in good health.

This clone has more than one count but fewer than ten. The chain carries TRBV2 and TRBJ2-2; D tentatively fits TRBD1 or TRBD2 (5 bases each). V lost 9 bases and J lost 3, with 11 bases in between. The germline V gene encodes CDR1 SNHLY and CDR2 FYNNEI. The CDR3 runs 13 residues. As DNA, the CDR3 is TGTGCCAGATCCGGGGCTTACACCGGGGAGCTGTTTTTT. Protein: CARSGAYTGELFF.

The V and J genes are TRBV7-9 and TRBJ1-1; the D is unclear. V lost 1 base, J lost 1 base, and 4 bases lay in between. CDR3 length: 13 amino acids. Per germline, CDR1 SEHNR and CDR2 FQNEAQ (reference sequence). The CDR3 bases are TGTGCCAGCAGCTTAGTCAGGAACACTGAAGCTTTCTTT. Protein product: CASSLVRNTEAFF.

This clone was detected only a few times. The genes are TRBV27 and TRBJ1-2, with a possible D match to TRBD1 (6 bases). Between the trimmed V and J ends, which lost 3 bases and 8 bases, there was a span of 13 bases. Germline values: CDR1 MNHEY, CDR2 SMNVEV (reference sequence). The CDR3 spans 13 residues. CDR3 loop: CASSFLGAWGYTF. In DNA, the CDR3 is TGTGCCAGCAGTTTTTTGGGGGCTTGGGGCTACACCTTC.

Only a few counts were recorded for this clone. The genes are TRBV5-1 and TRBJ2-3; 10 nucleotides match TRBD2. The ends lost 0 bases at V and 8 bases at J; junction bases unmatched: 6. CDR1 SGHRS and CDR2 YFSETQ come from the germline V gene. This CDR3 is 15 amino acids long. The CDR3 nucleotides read TGCGCCAGCAGCTTGGCTCTAGCGGGAGTTGGTACGCAGTATTTT. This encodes CASSLALAGVGTQYF.

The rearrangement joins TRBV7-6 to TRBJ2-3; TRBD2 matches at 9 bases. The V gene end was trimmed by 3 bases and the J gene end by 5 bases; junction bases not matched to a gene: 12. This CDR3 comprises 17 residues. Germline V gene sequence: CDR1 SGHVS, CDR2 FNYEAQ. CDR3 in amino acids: CASSLSLAGLLVDTQYF. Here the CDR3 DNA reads TGTGCCAGCAGCTTGAGCCTAGCGGGGCTATTGGTAGATACGCAGTATTTT.

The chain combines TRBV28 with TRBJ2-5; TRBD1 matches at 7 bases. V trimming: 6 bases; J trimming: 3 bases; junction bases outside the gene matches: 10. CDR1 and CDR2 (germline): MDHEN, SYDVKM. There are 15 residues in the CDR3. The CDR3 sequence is CASRGPGGTEETQYF. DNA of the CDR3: TGTGCCAGCAGGGGGCCAGGGGGAACCGAAGAGACCCAGTACTTC.

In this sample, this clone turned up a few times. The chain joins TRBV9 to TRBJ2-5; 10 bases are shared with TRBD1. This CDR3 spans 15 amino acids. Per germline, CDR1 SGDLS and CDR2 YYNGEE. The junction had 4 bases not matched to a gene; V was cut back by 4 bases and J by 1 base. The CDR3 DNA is TGTGCCAGCAGCATAAGGACAGGGGGCCAAGAGACCCAGTACTTC. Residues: CASSIRTGGQETQYF.

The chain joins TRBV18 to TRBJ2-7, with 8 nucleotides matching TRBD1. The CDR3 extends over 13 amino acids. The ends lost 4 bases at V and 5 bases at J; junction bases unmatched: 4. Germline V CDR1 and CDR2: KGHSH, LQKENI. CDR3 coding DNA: TGTGCCAGCTCACAGGACAGGGTGAACGAGCAGTACTTC. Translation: CASSQDRVNEQYF.